This TCR beta chain was observed in a study of blood T cell repertoires in COVID-19. As for the study in general: Acute and convalescent COVID-19 specimens originated in the United States, Italy and Spain. PBMCs, B-cell-depleted T cells, or T cells were the source of the cDNA or gDNA that made up the material.

Germline V gives CDR1 SGHNT, CDR2 YYREEE (reference sequence). V dropped 1 base and J dropped 3 bases, with 11 bases sitting between them. The CDR3 runs to 14 residues. Clones were sequenced by immunoSEQ multiplex PCR, and TCRdb holds only the in-frame ones, with some missing. The table records 350,000 or so clones, about nine tenths of them present only once. A PCR-confirmed or clinician-diagnosed COVID-19 case had contacted exposed participants within 2 weeks of entry. The chain recombines TRBV5-4 with TRBJ2-7; D ambiguous. Material for sequencing was PBMCs or T cells enriched from blood (not recorded which). The sequence was collected from a woman in her twenties or thirties who had been exposed to COVID-19. The CDR3 protein is CASSLQPRHYEQYF. The DNA for the CDR3 is TGTGCCAGCAGCTTGCAGCCGAGACACTACGAGCAGTACTTC.